This TCR beta chain derives from a study of PD-L1 blockade in urothelial cancer. Looking at the study overall: Males with urothelial cancer arising in the bladder constituted most of the 29 patients. Researchers looked at the blood 3 weeks (second dose) and 6 weeks after treatment began. Across blood samples, T cells had a median count of around 150,000.

There were between 1 and 8 samples from each patient, taken pretreatment and on-treatment. The assay was immunoSEQ multiplex PCR, and TCRdb's table has in-frame clones only and misses some. Here the sample spans tens of thousands of clones, around 87% being singletons. V was pared by 5 bases and J by 4 bases, with 10 bases of the junction left unmatched. The CDR3 totals 16 residues. Germline V lookup: CDR1 MNHEY, CDR2 SMNVEV (reference sequence). The source material was PBMCs, sampled around atezolizumab (anti-PD-L1) treatment. This receptor was taken from a woman in her 70s with urothelial cancer. V gene TRBV27 combines with J gene TRBJ1-5, with TRBD1 identical over 8 bases. Here the CDR3 reads CASSPFGTGLNQPQHF. The CDR3 DNA follows: TGTGCCAGCAGTCCCTTCGGGACAGGACTTAATCAGCCCCAGCATTTT.